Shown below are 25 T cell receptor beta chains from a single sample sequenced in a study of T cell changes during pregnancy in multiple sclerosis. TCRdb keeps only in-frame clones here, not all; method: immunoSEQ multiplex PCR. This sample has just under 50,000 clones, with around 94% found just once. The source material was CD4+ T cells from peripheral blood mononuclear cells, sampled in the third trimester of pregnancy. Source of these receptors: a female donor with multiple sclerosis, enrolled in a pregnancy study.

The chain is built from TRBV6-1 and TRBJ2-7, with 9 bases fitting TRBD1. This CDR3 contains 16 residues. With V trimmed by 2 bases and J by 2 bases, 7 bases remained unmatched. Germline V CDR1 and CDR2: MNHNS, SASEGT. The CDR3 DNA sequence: TGTGCCAGCAGTGAACACGGAACAGGGGGCCCCTACGAGCAGTACTTC. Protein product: CASSEHGTGGPYEQYF.

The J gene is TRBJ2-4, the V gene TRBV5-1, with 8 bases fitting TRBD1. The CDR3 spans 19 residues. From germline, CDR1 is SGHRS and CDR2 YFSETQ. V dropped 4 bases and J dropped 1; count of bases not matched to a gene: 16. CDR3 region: CASSTQTWTGSRAKNIQYF. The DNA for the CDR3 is TGCGCCAGCAGCACGCAGACCTGGACAGGGAGTAGGGCCAAAAACATTCAGTACTTC.

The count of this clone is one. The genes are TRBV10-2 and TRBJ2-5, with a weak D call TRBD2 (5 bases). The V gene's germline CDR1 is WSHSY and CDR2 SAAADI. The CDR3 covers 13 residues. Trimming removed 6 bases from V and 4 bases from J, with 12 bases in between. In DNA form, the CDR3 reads TGCGCCAGCAGCCGTCCGGCGGGAGAGACCCAGTACTTC. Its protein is CASSRPAGETQYF.

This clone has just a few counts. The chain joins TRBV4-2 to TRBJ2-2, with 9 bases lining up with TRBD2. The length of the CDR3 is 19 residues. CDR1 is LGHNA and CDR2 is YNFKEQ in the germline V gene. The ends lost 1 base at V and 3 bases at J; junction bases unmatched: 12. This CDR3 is CASSQGSSSGNLDTGELFF. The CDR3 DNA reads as TGTGCCAGCAGCCAAGGATCCTCTAGCGGGAATCTGGACACCGGGGAGCTGTTTTTT.

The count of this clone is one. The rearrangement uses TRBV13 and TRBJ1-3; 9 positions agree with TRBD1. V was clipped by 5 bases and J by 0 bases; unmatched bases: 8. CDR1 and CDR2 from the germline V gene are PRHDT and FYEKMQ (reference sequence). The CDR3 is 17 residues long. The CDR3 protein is CASSPSPGQGSGNTIYF. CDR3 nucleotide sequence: TGTGCCAGCAGCCCTAGCCCGGGACAGGGCTCTGGAAACACCATATATTTT.

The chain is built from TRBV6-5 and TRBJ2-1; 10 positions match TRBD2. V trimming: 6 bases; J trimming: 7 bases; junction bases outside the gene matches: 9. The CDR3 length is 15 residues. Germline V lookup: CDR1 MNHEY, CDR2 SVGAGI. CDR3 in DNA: TGTGCCAGCAGATCCGGGACTAGCGCGGTGAATGAGCAGTTCTTC. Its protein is CASRSGTSAVNEQFF.

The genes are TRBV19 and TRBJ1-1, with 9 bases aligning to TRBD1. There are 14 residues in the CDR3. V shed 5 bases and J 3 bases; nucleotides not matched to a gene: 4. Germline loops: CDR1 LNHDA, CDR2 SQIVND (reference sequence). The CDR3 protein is CASSPRTGDTEAFF. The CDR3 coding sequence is TGTGCCAGTAGTCCACGGACAGGGGACACTGAAGCTTTCTTT. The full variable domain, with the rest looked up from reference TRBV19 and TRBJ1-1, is DGGITQSPKYLFRKEGQNVTLSCEQNLNHDAMYWYRQDPGQGLRLIYYSQIVNDFQKGDIAEGYSVSREKKESFPLTVTSAQKNPTAFYLCASSPRTGDTEAFFGQGTRLTVV.

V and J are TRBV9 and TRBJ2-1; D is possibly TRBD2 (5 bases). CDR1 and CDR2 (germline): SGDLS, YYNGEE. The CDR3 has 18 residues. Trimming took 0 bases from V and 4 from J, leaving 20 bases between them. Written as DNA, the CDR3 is TGTGCCAGCAGCGTAGGACTCCCTCTAGCCCAGATTTACAATGAGCAGTTCTTC. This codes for CASSVGLPLAQIYNEQFF. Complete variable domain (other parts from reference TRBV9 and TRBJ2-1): DSGVTQTPKHLITATGQRVTLRCSPRSGDLSVYWYQQSLDQGLQFLIQYYNGEERAKGNILERFSAQQFPDLHSELNLSSLELGDSALYFCASSVGLPLAQIYNEQFFGPGTRLTVL.

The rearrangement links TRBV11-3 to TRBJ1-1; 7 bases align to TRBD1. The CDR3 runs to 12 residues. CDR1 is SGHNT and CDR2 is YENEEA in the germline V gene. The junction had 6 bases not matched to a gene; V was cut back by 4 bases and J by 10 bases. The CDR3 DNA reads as TGTGCCAGCAGCTCCTCGACAGGGCCAGCTTTCTTT. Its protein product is CASSSSTGPAFF.

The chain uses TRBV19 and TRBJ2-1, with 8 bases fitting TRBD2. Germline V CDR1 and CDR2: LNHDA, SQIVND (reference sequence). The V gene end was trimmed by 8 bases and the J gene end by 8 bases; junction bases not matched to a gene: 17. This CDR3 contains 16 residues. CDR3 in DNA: TGTGCCAGTCGAGGGCCTTCGAGCGGGAGTGTCTATGAGCAGTTCTTC. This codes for CASRGPSSGSVYEQFF.

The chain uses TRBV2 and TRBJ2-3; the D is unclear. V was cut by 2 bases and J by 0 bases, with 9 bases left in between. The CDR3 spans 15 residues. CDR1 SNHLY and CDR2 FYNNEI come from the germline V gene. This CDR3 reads CASSEHQLSTDTQYF. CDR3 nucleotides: TGTGCCAGCAGTGAACACCAGTTAAGCACAGATACGCAGTATTTT.

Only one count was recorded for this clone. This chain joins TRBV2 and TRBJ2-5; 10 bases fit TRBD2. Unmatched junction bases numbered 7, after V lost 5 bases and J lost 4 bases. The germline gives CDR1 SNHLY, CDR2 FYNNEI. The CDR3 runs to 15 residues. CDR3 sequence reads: CASSLAGVDGETQYF. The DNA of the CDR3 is TGTGCCAGCAGTCTAGCGGGAGTTGACGGAGAGACCCAGTACTTC.

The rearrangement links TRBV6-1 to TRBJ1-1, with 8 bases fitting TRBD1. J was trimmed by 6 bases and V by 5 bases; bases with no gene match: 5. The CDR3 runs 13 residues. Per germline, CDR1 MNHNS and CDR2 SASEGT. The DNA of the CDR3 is TGTGCCAGCAGTTCGACAGGGGACGCTGAAGCTTTCTTT. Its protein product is CASSSTGDAEAFF.

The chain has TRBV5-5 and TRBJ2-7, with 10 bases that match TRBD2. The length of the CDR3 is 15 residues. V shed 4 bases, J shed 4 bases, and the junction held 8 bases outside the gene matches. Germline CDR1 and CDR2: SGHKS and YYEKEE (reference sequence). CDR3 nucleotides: TGTGCCAGCAGCCCAAGGACTAGCGGAGGATACGAGCAGTACTTC. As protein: CASSPRTSGGYEQYF.

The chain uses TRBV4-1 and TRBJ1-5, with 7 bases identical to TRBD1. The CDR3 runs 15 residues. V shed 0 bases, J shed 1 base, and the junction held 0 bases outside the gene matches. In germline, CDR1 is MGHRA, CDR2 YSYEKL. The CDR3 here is CASSQDRGSNQPQHF. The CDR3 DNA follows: TGCGCCAGCAGCCAAGACAGGGGGAGCAATCAGCCCCAGCATTTT.

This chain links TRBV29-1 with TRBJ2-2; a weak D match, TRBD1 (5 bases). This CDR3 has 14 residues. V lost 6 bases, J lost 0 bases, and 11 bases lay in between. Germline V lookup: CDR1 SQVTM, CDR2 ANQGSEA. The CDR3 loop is CSVADSANTGELFF. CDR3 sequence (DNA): TGCAGCGTAGCCGACAGCGCGAACACCGGGGAGCTGTTTTTT.

CDR3 amino acids: CASTWSGSGSYEQYF. The DNA for the CDR3 is TGTGCCAGCACATGGAGCGGGAGCGGGTCCTACGAGCAGTACTTC. J is TRBJ2-7 and V is TRBV2; TRBD2 matches 8 bases. The CDR3 totals 15 residues. The J segment lost 1 base and the V segment lost 7 bases, leaving 9 bases of the junction unmatched. The germline V gene encodes CDR1 SNHLY and CDR2 FYNNEI.

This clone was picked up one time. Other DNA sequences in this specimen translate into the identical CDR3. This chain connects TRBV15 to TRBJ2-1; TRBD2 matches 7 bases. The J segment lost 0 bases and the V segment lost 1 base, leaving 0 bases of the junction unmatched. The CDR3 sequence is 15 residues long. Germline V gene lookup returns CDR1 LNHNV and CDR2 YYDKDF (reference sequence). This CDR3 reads CATSRGGSSYNEQFF. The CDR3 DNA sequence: TGTGCCACCAGCAGAGGCGGGAGCTCCTACAATGAGCAGTTCTTC.

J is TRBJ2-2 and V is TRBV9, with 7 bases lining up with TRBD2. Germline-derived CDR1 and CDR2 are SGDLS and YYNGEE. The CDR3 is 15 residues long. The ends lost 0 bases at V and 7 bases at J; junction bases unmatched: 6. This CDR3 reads CASSVEGLKNGELFF. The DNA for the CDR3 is TGTGCCAGCAGCGTAGAGGGACTAAAGAACGGGGAGCTGTTTTTT.

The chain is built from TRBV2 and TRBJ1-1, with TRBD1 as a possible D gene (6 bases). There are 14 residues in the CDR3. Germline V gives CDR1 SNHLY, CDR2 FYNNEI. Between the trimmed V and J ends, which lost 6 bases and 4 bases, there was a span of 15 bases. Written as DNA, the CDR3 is TGTGCCAGCAGAATACAGGGAAGGCCCACTGAAGCTTTCTTT. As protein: CASRIQGRPTEAFF.

CDR3 loop: CASSVAQGQGETQYF. The CDR3, as DNA: TGTGCCAGCAGCGTAGCTCAGGGCCAAGGAGAGACCCAGTACTTC. This chain links TRBV9 with TRBJ2-5; possible D gene TRBD1, 5 bases. CDR3 length: 15 residues. Germline lookup yields CDR1 SGDLS and CDR2 YYNGEE. V was trimmed by 0 bases and J by 4 bases, leaving 13 bases between them.

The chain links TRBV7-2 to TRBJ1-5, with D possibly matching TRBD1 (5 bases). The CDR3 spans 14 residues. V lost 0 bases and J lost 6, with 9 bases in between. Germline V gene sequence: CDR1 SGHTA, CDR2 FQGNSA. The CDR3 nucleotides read TGTGCCAGCAGCTTAGCTCGGGGGGGTCAGCCCCAGCATTTT. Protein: CASSLARGGQPQHF.

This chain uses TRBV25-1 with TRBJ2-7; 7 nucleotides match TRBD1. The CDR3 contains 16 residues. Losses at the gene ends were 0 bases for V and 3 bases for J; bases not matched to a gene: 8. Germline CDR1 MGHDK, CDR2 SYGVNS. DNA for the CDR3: TGTGCCAGCAGTGAATATAAGGTAGGGGGCATCTACGAGCAGTACTTC. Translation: CASSEYKVGGIYEQYF.

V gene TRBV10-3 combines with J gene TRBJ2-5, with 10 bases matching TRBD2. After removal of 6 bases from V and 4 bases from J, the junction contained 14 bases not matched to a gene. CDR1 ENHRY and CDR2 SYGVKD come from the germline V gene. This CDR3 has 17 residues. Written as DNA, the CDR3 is TGTGCCATCAGCCCCAGGGCTCTAGCGGGAGCGGGAGAGACCCAGTACTTC. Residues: CAISPRALAGAGETQYF.

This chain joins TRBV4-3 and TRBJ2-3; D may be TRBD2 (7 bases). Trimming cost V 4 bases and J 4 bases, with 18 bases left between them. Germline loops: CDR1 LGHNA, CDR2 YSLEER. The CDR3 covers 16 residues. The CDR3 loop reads CASSPRGGRVADTQYF. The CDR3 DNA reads TGCGCCAGCAGCCCAAGGGGGGGGCGAGTCGCAGATACGCAGTATTTT.